This T cell receptor beta chain was recorded in a study of cytomegalovirus exposure and HLA in healthy donors. Both 60 Vbeta primers and 13 Jbeta primers went into the PCR. Clones were sequenced by immunoSEQ multiplex PCR, and TCRdb holds only the in-frame ones, with some missing. The specimen's table records roughly 77,000 clones. Study outcomes and limitations: Some highly shared sequence variants likely arose as a pipeline artifact.

A note on this clone: Its target is not known.

Looked up from germline, CDR1 is MNHEY and CDR2 is SVGAGI. The CDR3 runs to 14 residues. V and J are TRBV6-5 and TRBJ2-5, with TRBD1 identical over 7 bases. The J call may be wrong; the DNA end is better matched by TRBJ2-7. The material sequenced was PBMCs. The source is a female donor in good health and CMV-seropositive. CDR3 loop: CASSYSGGDYEQYF. CDR3 sequence (DNA): TGTGCCAGCAGTTACTCAGGGGGCGATTACGAGCAGTACTTC.